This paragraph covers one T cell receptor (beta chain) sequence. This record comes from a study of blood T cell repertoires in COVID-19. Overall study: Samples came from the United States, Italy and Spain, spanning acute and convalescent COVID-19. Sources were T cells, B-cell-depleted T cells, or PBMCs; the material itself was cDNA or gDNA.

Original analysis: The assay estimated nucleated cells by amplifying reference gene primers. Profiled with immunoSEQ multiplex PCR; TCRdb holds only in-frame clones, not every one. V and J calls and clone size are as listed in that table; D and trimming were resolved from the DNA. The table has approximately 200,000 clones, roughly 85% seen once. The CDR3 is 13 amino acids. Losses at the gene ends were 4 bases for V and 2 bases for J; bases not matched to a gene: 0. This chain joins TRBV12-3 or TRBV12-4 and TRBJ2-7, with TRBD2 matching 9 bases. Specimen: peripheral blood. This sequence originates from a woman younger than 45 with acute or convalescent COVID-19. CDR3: CASSSSGTYEQYF. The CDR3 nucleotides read TGTGCCAGCAGTTCTAGCGGGACCTACGAGCAGTACTTC.